The 29 T cell receptor beta chains in this list originate from one sample, sequenced in a study of CD8 T cells in Susac syndrome (dated 2019 in TCRdb). Libraries were built with the immunoSEQ multiplex PCR assay. RNA was extracted with the RNeasy kit and roughly 0.5 to 1 ug was reverse transcribed using random hexamers. TCRdb trimmed the raw reads at Q25, called clones with MiXCR and kept productive beta chains. Under each unique CDR3 protein, matching rows form one entry showing the most common genes and DNA. The sample yields about 150,000 distinct CDR3 sequences; roughly 94% were counted once. Clones ranked in the top ten supply nearly 0.085% of the sample. Material for sequencing was CD4+ T cells from PBMCs. The receptors here all came from a human donor in good health.

The V and J genes are TRBV20-1 and TRBJ2-7, with TRBD2 as a possible D gene (6 bases). V lost 6 bases and J lost 7, with 19 bases in between. Germline CDR1 reads DFQATT; CDR2 reads SNEGSKA (reference sequence). The CDR3 sequence is 13 residues long. In nucleotides, the CDR3 is TGCAGTGCCCCACTAGCTAGGGTCCGTGAGCAGTACTTC. Translated, it gives CSAPLARVREQYF.

The rearrangement uses TRBV21-1 and TRBJ1-1; the table's D call TRBD1 went unverified against the DNA. TRBV21-1 is a pseudogene. This CDR3 has 14 residues. In DNA form, the CDR3 reads TGTGCCAGCAGCCCCAGGACCGCCGACACTGAAGCTTTCTTT. This codes for CASSPRTADTEAFF.

The J gene is TRBJ2-7, the V gene TRBV6-6; D is uncertain. V was pared by 2 bases and J by 4 bases, with 3 bases between. The CDR3 consists of 11 residues. Germline V gene sequence: CDR1 MNHNY, CDR2 SVGAGI (reference sequence). The CDR3 DNA reads as TGTGCCAGCAGTTACAAGTACGAGCAGTACTTC. The encoded protein is CASSYKYEQYF.

The chain joins TRBV27 to TRBJ2-7, with 10 positions matching TRBD2. The CDR3 totals 17 residues. J was trimmed by 7 bases and V by 5 bases; bases with no gene match: 17. From germline, CDR1 is MNHEY and CDR2 SMNVEV (reference sequence). The DNA for the CDR3 is TGTGCCAGCAGTGGAGGTCCTCTGAGCGGGAGGGGGAAAGAGCAGTACTTC. Its translation is CASSGGPLSGRGKEQYF.

The V call is TRBV3-1, the J call TRBJ1-2; no firm D call. This CDR3 spans 15 amino acids. Trimming took off 1 base at V and 8 bases at J, with 17 bases between the two ends. Germline V lookup: CDR1 LGHDT, CDR2 YNNKEL (reference sequence). The CDR3 is CASSQVRSSGGGYTF. DNA of the CDR3: TGTGCCAGCAGCCAAGTCCGGAGTTCCGGAGGGGGCTACACCTTC.

V and J are TRBV29-1 and TRBJ2-1; unclear D gene. V gave up 4 bases and J gave up 8 bases, with 21 bases separating them. This CDR3 spans 15 amino acids. CDR1 SQVTM and CDR2 ANQGSEA come from the germline V gene. CDR3 sequence reads: CSVGAALPSSDEQFF. The CDR3 bases are TGCAGCGTTGGGGCGGCACTCCCGTCGTCCGATGAGCAGTTCTTC.

In this sample, this clonotype turned up once. CDR3 bases: TGCAGCGTCGAGGGACAGGGGAACATTCAGTACTTC. Its protein is CSVEGQGNIQYF. The chain links TRBV29-1 to TRBJ2-4; TRBD1 aligns across 10 bases. The CDR3 loop spans 12 amino acids. V lost 6 bases to trimming and J lost 7 bases; unmatched junction nucleotides: 3. The germline CDR1 and CDR2 sequences are SQVTM and ANQGSEA.

The J gene is TRBJ2-1, the V gene TRBV19; possibly TRBD1 for D (6 bases). The length of the CDR3 is 15 residues. CDR1 is LNHDA, CDR2 SQIVND, per germline (reference sequence). V was cut by 5 bases and J by 8 bases, with 19 bases left in between. The DNA for the CDR3 is TGTGCCAGTAGTCCTTCGACAGGCCGGGCCGATGAGCAGTTCTTC. Its translation: CASSPSTGRADEQFF.

This chain uses TRBV6-6 with TRBJ1-2; possible D gene TRBD1, 5 bases. The germline CDR1 and CDR2 sequences are MNHNY and SVGAGI (reference sequence). This CDR3 spans 16 amino acids. V lost 4 bases and J 0 bases, leaving 15 bases between the germline ends. Written as DNA, the CDR3 is TGTGCCAGCAGTTGGGAAACAGGCGGGGCTAACTATGGCTACACCTTC. Residues: CASSWETGGANYGYTF.

The chain uses TRBV6-4 and TRBJ2-2; 8 bases agree with TRBD1. J lost 2 bases, V lost 8 bases, and 1 base had no gene match. Looked up from germline, CDR1 is MRHNA and CDR2 is SNTAGT. The CDR3 sequence is 13 residues long. CDR3 nucleotide sequence: TGTGCCAGCGGACAGGGTAACACCGGGGAGCTGTTTTTT. Encoded protein: CASGQGNTGELFF.

This sequence joins TRBV15 and TRBJ2-5; tentative D call: TRBD2 (6 bases). Germline assignment: CDR1 LNHNV and CDR2 YYDKDF (reference sequence). CDR3 size: 14 residues. With 1 base removed from V and 2 bases from J, the gap between germline ends came to 8 bases. CDR3 in DNA: TGTGCCACCAGCAGAGTTAGCGGACAAGAGACCCAGTACTTC. It encodes CATSRVSGQETQYF.

This chain joins TRBV18 and TRBJ2-1, with 11 bases matching TRBD2. The CDR3 is 15 amino acids. Germline V lookup: CDR1 KGHSH, CDR2 LQKENI. V was clipped by 6 bases and J by 9 bases; unmatched bases: 10. CDR3 nucleotides: TGTGCCAGCTCGCCTATGACTAGCGGGATGGGTGAGCAGTTCTTC. Translation: CASSPMTSGMGEQFF.

The V call is TRBV20-1, the J call TRBJ2-1; perhaps TRBD2 as D (6 bases). Germline V lookup: CDR1 DFQATT, CDR2 SNEGSKA (reference sequence). This CDR3 has 11 amino acids. V lost 6 bases and J 11 bases, leaving 14 bases between the germline ends. The CDR3 here is CSAGDSTQQFF. In nucleotides, the CDR3 is TGCAGTGCAGGGGACTCGACGCAGCAGTTCTTC.

The chain links TRBV13 to TRBJ2-7, with 7 positions matching TRBD1. CDR1 is PRHDT, CDR2 FYEKMQ, per germline (reference sequence). Trimming took 5 bases from V and 5 from J; bases not matched to a gene: 12. There are 15 residues in the CDR3. The CDR3 DNA is TGTGCCAGCAGCGTATCCCTGACAGGGTTCAACGAGCAGTACTTC. Residues: CASSVSLTGFNEQYF.

V is TRBV18 and J is TRBJ2-7, with 11 positions matching TRBD2. The CDR3 spans 15 residues. Germline V gives CDR1 KGHSH, CDR2 LQKENI. With V trimmed by 3 bases and J by 2 bases, 3 bases remained unmatched. The CDR3 spells CASSPGTSGAYEQYF. The CDR3, as DNA: TGTGCCAGCTCACCCGGGACTAGCGGAGCCTACGAGCAGTACTTC.

The chain employs TRBV30 and TRBJ1-5; TRBD1 aligns across 9 bases. The CDR3 has 14 residues. CDR1 and CDR2 (germline): GTSNPN, SVGIG (reference sequence). V shed 1 base and J 5 bases; nucleotides not matched to a gene: 3. The CDR3 sequence: CAWSGGQGDQPQHF. CDR3 bases: TGTGCCTGGAGTGGGGGACAGGGAGATCAGCCCCAGCATTTT.

The V call is TRBV5-1, the J call TRBJ1-3, with D uncertain. V lost 6 bases, J lost 3 bases, and 16 bases lay in between. Germline CDR1 and CDR2: SGHRS and YFSETQ. The CDR3 sequence is 15 residues long. In nucleotides, the CDR3 is TGCGCCAGCACCCTGGAGGGTGGTTTTGGAAACACCATATATTTT. The encoded protein is CASTLEGGFGNTIYF. Full variable domain (rest looked up from reference TRBV5-1 and TRBJ1-3): KAGVTQTPRYLIKTRGQQVTLSCSPISGHRSVSWYQQTPGQGLQFLFEYFSETQRNKGNFPGRFSGRQFSNSRSEMNVSTLELGDSALYLCASTLEGGFGNTIYFGEGSWLTVV.

The V call is TRBV29-1, the J call TRBJ2-7; tentative D call: TRBD1 (6 bases). The V gene's germline CDR1 is SQVTM and CDR2 ANQGSEA. This CDR3 is 13 amino acids long. Trimming took off 4 bases at V and 5 bases at J, with 15 bases between the two ends. The CDR3 sequence: CSVGGQGYHEQYF. DNA of the CDR3: TGCAGCGTTGGGGGGCAGGGGTACCACGAGCAGTACTTC.

This clonotype was counted only a few times. The chain has TRBV19 and TRBJ2-2; no reliable D call. V was clipped by 6 bases and J by 4 bases, with 3 bases between them. Germline values: CDR1 LNHDA, CDR2 SQIVND (reference sequence). The CDR3 sequence is 11 residues long. In DNA, the CDR3 is TGTGCCAGTAGCCGCACCGGGGAGCTGTTTTTT. Its translation is CASSRTGELFF.

This clonotype has a single count. CDR3 residues: CASSSRDRGPHGYTF. Here the CDR3 DNA reads TGTGCCAGCAGTTCCCGGGACAGGGGGCCACACGGCTACACCTTC. The V gene is TRBV12-3 or TRBV12-4, the J gene TRBJ1-2; 12 nucleotides align to TRBD1. This CDR3 is 15 amino acids long. V was pared by 4 bases and J by 8 bases, with 8 bases of the junction left unmatched.

The CDR3 is CASSPEGTAGYTF. Written as DNA, the CDR3 is TGTGCCAGCTCACCAGAGGGGACGGCTGGCTACACCTTC. J is TRBJ1-2 and V is TRBV18; tentative D call: TRBD1 (5 bases). This CDR3 comprises 13 residues. With 2 bases removed from V and 7 bases from J, the gap between germline ends came to 11 bases. The germline V gene has CDR1 KGHSH and CDR2 LQKENI.

CDR3 nucleotides: TGTGCCAGCAGTTTAAACCCTAGTGAGCAGTTCTTC. This codes for CASSLNPSEQFF. V is TRBV28 and J is TRBJ2-1; D is undetermined. The CDR3 runs 12 residues. Germline lookup yields CDR1 MDHEN and CDR2 SYDVKM. Trimming cost V 2 bases and J 9 bases, with 8 bases left between them.

The chain carries TRBV9 and TRBJ2-5; D gene unclear. This CDR3 contains 14 residues. V was cut by 0 bases and J by 5 bases, with 11 bases left in between. Germline V lookup: CDR1 SGDLS, CDR2 YYNGEE. The CDR3: CASSVAWAEETQYF. The CDR3, as DNA: TGTGCCAGCAGCGTAGCTTGGGCGGAGGAGACCCAGTACTTC.

The CDR3 coding sequence is TGTGCCAGTACCTATAGGGCAGAACGAGACACTGAAGCTTTCTTT. This codes for CASTYRAERDTEAFF. The rearrangement links TRBV19 to TRBJ1-1; no firm D call. CDR1 and CDR2 from the germline V gene are LNHDA and SQIVND (reference sequence). The CDR3 has 15 amino acids. The V end lost 7 bases, the J end lost 3 bases, and 18 bases lay between the germline ends.

The chain has TRBV2 and TRBJ2-7; tentative D call: TRBD2 (6 bases). This CDR3 is built from 13 residues. Trimming removed 7 bases from V and 6 bases from J, with 16 bases in between. Germline CDR1 reads SNHLY; CDR2 reads FYNNEI. The CDR3 sequence: CASMVATRLEQYF. Written as DNA, the CDR3 is TGTGCCAGCATGGTGGCGACTAGACTCGAGCAGTACTTC.

In the case of this clonotype: Sequence at one end of the junction differs from germline and may be a read error. The chain combines TRBV5-1 with TRBJ2-5; TRBD1 might be the D (5 bases). Germline V CDR1 and CDR2: SGHRS, YFSETQ. This CDR3 is built from 13 residues. CDR3 sequence reads: CASSLGREETQYF. CDR3 DNA sequence: TGTGCCAGCAGCTTAGGCAGGGAAGAGACCCAGTACTTC.

The chain has TRBV6-6 and TRBJ2-1; 9 bases map to TRBD2. The trim removed 4 bases at V and 6 bases at J, leaving 10 bases unmatched. The CDR3 covers 16 residues. Germline V CDR1 and CDR2: MNHNY, SVGAGI (reference sequence). CDR3 in amino acids: CASSWGLGGRANEQFF. In DNA, the CDR3 is TGTGCCAGCAGTTGGGGCCTTGGCGGGAGGGCCAATGAGCAGTTCTTC.

Concerning this clonotype itself: A read error may produce the germline difference seen at one junction end. The genes are TRBV7-7 and TRBJ2-1; no clear D. Germline CDR1 reads SSHAT; CDR2 reads FNYEAQ (reference sequence). The CDR3 contains 13 residues. CDR3 loop: CASSPGRYNEQFF. In DNA, the CDR3 is TGTGCTAGCAGCCCCGGCCGATACAATGAGCAGTTCTTC.

The J gene is TRBJ1-1, the V gene TRBV12-3 or TRBV12-4; D is perhaps TRBD1 (6 bases). CDR3 length: 12 amino acids. V was shortened by 5 bases and J by 7 bases, with 11 bases between the two germline ends. CDR3 sequence reads: CASSELDSEAFF. The CDR3 region has the DNA TGTGCCAGCAGTGAGTTGGACAGTGAAGCTTTCTTT.